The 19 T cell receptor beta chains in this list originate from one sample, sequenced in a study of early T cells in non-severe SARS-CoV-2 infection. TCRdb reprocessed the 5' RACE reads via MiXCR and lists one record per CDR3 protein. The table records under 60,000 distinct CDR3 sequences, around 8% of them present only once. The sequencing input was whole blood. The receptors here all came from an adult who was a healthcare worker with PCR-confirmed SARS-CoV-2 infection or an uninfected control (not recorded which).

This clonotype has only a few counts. CDR3: CASSPRGSWTEAFF. CDR3 DNA: TGTGCCAGCAGCCCCCGAGGCAGCTGGACTGAAGCTTTCTTT. This chain connects TRBV11-3 to TRBJ1-1; no firm D call. CDR1 and CDR2 (germline): SGHNT, YENEEA. The CDR3 consists of 14 residues. Trimming cost V 5 bases and J 5 bases, with 15 bases left between them.

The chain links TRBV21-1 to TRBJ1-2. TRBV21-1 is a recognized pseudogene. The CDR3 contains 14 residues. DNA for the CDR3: TGTGCCAGCAGGCACGCATCGCTCGATTATGGCTACACCTTC. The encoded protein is CASRHASLDYGYTF.

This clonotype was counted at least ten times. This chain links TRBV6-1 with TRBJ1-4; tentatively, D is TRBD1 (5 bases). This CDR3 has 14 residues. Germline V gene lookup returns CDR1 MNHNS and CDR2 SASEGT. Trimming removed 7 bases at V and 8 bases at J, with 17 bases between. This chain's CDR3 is CASNNRDRREKLFF. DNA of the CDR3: TGTGCCAGCAATAACCGGGACCGTCGCGAAAAACTGTTTTTT.

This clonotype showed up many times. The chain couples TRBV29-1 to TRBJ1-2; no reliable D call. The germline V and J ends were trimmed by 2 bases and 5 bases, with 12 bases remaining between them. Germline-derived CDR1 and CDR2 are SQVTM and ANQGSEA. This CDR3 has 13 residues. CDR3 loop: CSVERTHQYGYTF. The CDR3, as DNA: TGCAGCGTTGAAAGGACCCACCAATATGGCTACACCTTC.

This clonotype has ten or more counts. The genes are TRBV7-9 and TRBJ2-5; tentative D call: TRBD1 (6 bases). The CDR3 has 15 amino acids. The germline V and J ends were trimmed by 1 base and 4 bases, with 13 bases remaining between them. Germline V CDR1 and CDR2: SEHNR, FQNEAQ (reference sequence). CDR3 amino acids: CASSLGLQGTETQYF. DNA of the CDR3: TGTGCCAGCAGCTTAGGGCTACAGGGCACAGAGACCCAGTACTTC.

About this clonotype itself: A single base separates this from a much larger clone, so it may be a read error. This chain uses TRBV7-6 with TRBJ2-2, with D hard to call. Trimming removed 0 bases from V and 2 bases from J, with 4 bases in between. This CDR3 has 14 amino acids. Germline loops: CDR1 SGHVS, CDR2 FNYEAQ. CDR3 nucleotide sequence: TGTGCCAGCAGCTTAGCCCTAAACACCGGGGAGCTGTTTTTT. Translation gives CASSLALNTGELFF.

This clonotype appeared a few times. CDR3 nucleotide sequence: TGCGCCAGCAGTGTTTCGAGCGGGGGGCCGGAGGGAAACAATGAGCAGTTCTTC. As protein: CASSVSSGGPEGNNEQFF. The rearrangement uses TRBV5-1 and TRBJ2-1; 9 nucleotides agree with TRBD2. J was trimmed by 5 bases and V by 5 bases; bases with no gene match: 17. The CDR3 extends over 18 amino acids. CDR1 and CDR2 from the germline V gene are SGHRS and YFSETQ.

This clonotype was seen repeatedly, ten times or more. The CDR3 DNA reads as TGTGCCAGCAGCTTAGAGAGGATGGGTGAGCAGTTCTTC. This encodes CASSLERMGEQFF. The chain is built from TRBV7-3 and TRBJ2-1, with D unclear. The length of the CDR3 is 13 residues. Trimming shortened V by 2 bases and J by 9 bases, and 11 bases separated the two germline ends. The germline V gene has CDR1 SGHTA and CDR2 FQGTGA.

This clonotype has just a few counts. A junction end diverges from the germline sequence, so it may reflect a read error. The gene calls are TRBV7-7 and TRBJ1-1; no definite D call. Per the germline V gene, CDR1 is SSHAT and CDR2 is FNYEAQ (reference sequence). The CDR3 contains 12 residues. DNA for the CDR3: TGTGCTAGCAGCCCCCTCGCAGCGGAAGCTTTCTTT. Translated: CASSPLAAEAFF.

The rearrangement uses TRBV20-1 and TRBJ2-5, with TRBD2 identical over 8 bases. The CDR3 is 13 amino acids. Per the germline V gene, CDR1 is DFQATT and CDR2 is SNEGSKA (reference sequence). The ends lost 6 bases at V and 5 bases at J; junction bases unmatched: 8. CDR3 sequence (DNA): TGCAGTGCGGGACTAGTCCGGGAGGAGACCCAGTACTTC. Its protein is CSAGLVREETQYF.

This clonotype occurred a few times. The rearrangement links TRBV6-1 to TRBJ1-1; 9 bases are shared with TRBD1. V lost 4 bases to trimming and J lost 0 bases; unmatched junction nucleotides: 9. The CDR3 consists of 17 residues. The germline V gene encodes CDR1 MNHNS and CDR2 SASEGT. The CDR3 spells CASSVRRGTGLNTEAFF. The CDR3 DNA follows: TGTGCCAGCAGTGTACGCAGGGGGACAGGGCTGAACACTGAAGCTTTCTTT.

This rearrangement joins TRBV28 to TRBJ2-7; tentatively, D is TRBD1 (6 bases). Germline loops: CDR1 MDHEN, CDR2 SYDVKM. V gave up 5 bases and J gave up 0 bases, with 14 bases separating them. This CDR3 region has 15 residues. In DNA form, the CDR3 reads TGTGCCAGCAGTCAACAGGGTCGTAGCTCCTACGAGCAGTACTTC. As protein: CASSQQGRSSYEQYF.

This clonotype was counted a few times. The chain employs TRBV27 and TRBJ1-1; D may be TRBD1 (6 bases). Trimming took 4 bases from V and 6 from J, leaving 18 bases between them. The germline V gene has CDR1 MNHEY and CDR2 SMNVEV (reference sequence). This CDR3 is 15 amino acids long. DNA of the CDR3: TGTGCCAGCAGTTCGTGGACAGCTTCAGGGGCTGAAGCTTTCTTT. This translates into CASSSWTASGAEAFF.

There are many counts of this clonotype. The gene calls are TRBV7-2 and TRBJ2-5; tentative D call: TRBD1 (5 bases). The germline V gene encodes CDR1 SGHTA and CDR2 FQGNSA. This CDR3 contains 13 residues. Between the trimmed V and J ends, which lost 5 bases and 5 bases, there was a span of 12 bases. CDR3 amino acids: CASSGRPGETQYF. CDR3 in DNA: TGTGCCAGCAGCGGCCGACCAGGGGAGACCCAGTACTTC.

CDR3 amino acids: CASSNDRAYEQYF. CDR3 DNA sequence: TGTGCCAGCAGTAACGACAGGGCCTACGAGCAGTACTTC. This chain joins TRBV6-5 and TRBJ2-7; 7 bases agree with TRBD1. This CDR3 region has 13 residues. Germline loops: CDR1 MNHEY, CDR2 SVGAGI. V lost 5 bases and J lost 2; bases outside the gene matches: 3.

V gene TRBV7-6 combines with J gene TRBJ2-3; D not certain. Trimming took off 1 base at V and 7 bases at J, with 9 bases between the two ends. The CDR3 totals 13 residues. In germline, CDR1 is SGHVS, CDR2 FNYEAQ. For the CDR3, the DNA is TGTGCCAGCAGCTTAGGAGCCTGGAATACGCAGTATTTT. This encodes CASSLGAWNTQYF.

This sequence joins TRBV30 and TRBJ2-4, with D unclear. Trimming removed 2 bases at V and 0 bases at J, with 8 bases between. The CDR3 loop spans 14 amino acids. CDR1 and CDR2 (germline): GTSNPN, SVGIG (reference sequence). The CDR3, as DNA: TGTGCCTGGAGTACTTCCACAGCCAAAAACATTCAGTACTTC. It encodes CAWSTSTAKNIQYF.

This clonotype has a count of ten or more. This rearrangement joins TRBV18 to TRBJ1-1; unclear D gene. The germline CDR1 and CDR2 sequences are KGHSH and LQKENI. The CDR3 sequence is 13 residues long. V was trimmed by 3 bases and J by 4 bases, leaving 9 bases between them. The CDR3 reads CASSPGGVTEAFF. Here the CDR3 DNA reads TGTGCCAGCTCACCGGGCGGGGTCACTGAAGCTTTCTTT.

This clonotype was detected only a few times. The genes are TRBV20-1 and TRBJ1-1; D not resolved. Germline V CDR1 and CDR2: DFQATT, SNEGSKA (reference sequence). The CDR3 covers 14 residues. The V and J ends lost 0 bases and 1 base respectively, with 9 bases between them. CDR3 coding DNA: TGCAGTGCTAGAGAGGGCAGTACGAACACTGAAGCTTTCTTT. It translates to CSAREGSTNTEAFF.